The clone carrying this TCR beta chain was detected a few times. After removal of 3 bases from V and 0 bases from J, the junction contained 10 bases not matched to a gene. Germline CDR1 reads LNHNV; CDR2 reads YYDKDF (reference sequence). The CDR3 is 17 amino acids. The sample originates from a study of blood T cell repertoires in COVID-19. About the study: COVID-19 samples, acute and convalescent, were from the United States, Italy and Spain. The cDNA or gDNA used as material had been derived from T cells, B-cell-depleted T cells, or PBMCs.

The authors' processing: Amplification of reference gene primers was used by the study to estimate nucleated cell counts. Sequenced by immunoSEQ multiplex PCR; TCRdb stores in-frame clones only, minus some. The V and J calls and clone size were taken over from that table, and D and trimming were inferred from the DNA. The sample lists about 190,000 clones; about 88% were seen once. The chain couples TRBV15 to TRBJ1-2; 7 bases map to TRBD1. The TCR comes from a man aged 25 to 40 with acute or convalescent COVID-19. Sequencing was carried out using peripheral blood. The CDR3 reads CATSSYRDSSSNYGYTF. The CDR3 DNA sequence: TGTGCCACCAGCAGTTACCGGGACAGCTCCTCTAACTATGGCTACACCTTC.